These 29 T cell receptor beta chains came from one sample sequenced in a study of identical twins (dated by TCRdb to the mid-2010s). The library relied on 5' RACE. The instrument was an Illumina HiSeq 2000. Starting from the raw public reads, TCRdb applied fastp trimming at Q25, assembled clones with MiXCR and retained in-frame beta chains. Rows merge per CDR3 protein into single entries with the most common DNA and genes. The sample table lists a few hundred thousand distinct CDR3 sequences, roughly 15% of them with a count of one. The top ten constitute 0.44% of the sample. The sample was also linked to a second study, of yellow fever vaccine responses in identical twins.

Sequenced sample: CD4+ T cells sorted from blood. The receptor source for this set is a woman between 18 and 30 years old in good health.

V and J are TRBV6-2 or TRBV6-3 and TRBJ2-7, with D tentatively TRBD2 (5 bases). Germline CDR1 is MNHEY and CDR2 is SVGEGT. There are 15 residues in the CDR3. With 5 bases removed from V and 0 bases from J, the gap between germline ends came to 14 bases. CDR3 region: CASSRLAASSYEQYF. In DNA, the CDR3 is TGTGCCAGCAGTCGTCTAGCTGCCAGCTCCTACGAGCAGTACTTC.

This chain uses TRBV20-1 with TRBJ2-4; the D is unclear. The V end lost 1 base, the J end lost 4 bases, and 8 bases lay between the germline ends. The CDR3 consists of 13 residues. Looked up from germline, CDR1 is DFQATT and CDR2 is SNEGSKA (reference sequence). Here the CDR3 DNA reads TGCAGTGCTAGAGGGGGTAGTAAAAACATTCAGTACTTC. Its protein is CSARGGSKNIQYF.

The chain carries TRBV19 and TRBJ2-1, with a weak D call TRBD1 (6 bases). Germline-derived CDR1 and CDR2 are LNHDA and SQIVND (reference sequence). V was cut by 5 bases and J by 10 bases, with 15 bases left in between. This CDR3 has 13 amino acids. The CDR3, as DNA: TGTGCCAGTAGTGGTGGGGGCCGGGGCGAGCAGTTCTTC. Translation: CASSGGGRGEQFF.

The chain employs TRBV20-1 and TRBJ2-2; TRBD2 matches at 9 bases. Germline values: CDR1 DFQATT, CDR2 SNEGSKA (reference sequence). V dropped 1 base and J dropped 6; count of bases not matched to a gene: 3. The CDR3 spans 14 residues. CDR3 in amino acids: CSARVAGAPGELFF. CDR3 DNA sequence: TGCAGTGCTAGAGTAGCGGGAGCCCCCGGGGAGCTGTTTTTT.

This clonotype has just a few counts. The J gene is TRBJ2-5, the V gene TRBV14, with 9 bases fitting TRBD1. CDR1 and CDR2 (germline): SGHDN, FVKESK. The CDR3 length is 15 residues. Trimming removed 4 bases from V and 5 bases from J; junction bases left unmatched: 8. For the CDR3, the DNA is TGTGCCAGCAGCCGTCGGACAGGGGCTCTGGAGACCCAGTACTTC. It yields the protein CASSRRTGALETQYF. The full variable domain, in which reference TRBV14 and TRBJ2-5 provide the parts outside the CDR3, is EAGVTQFPSHSVIEKGQTVTLRCDPISGHDNLYWYRRVMGKEIKFLLHFVKESKQDESGMPNNRFLAERTGGTYSTLKVQPAELEDSGVYFCASSRRTGALETQYFGPGTRLLVL.

This clonotype has a handful of counts. The chain employs TRBV20-1 and TRBJ2-2; possible D gene TRBD1, 6 bases. The CDR3 is made up of 13 amino acids. The ends were cut back, 5 bases at V and 7 bases at J, with 14 bases in the middle. The V gene's germline CDR1 is DFQATT and CDR2 SNEGSKA (reference sequence). The CDR3 reads CSAPLRGGGELFF. The DNA for the CDR3 is TGCAGTGCTCCCCTCCGAGGGGGCGGGGAGCTGTTTTTT.

This clonotype was seen only a few times. In DNA form, the CDR3 reads TGTGCCAGCAGCCAAGGACCGGGACTAGCGTATTACAATGAGCAGTTCTTC. This encodes CASSQGPGLAYYNEQFF. This chain uses TRBV14 with TRBJ2-1, with 10 positions matching TRBD2. CDR1 and CDR2 (germline): SGHDN, FVKESK. This CDR3 has 17 amino acids. The V and J ends lost 1 base and 4 bases, in that order; junction bases with no gene match: 7.

This clonotype was picked up a small number of times. The genes are TRBV24-1 and TRBJ2-3, with 7 bases lining up with TRBD2. Germline CDR1 is KGHDR and CDR2 is SFDVKD. J was trimmed by 1 base and V by 4 bases; bases with no gene match: 4. There are 15 residues in the CDR3. CDR3: CATSDRAGRTDTQYF. The CDR3 coding sequence is TGTGCCACCAGTGACCGAGCGGGGCGCACAGATACGCAGTATTTT.

This clonotype has only a few counts. V usage is TRBV7-8 and J usage is TRBJ2-5; no clear D gene. Germline-derived CDR1 and CDR2 are SGHVS and FQNEAQ. This CDR3 contains 13 residues. V gave up 1 base and J gave up 5 bases, with 8 bases separating them. CDR3 nucleotide sequence: TGTGCCAGCAGCTTAGTAATCGGGGAGACCCAGTACTTC. The encoded protein is CASSLVIGETQYF. Full variable domain (missing parts from reference TRBV7-8 and TRBJ2-5): GAGVSQSPRYKVAKRGQDVALRCDPISGHVSLFWYQQALGQGPEFLTYFQNEAQLDKSGLPSDRFFAERPEGSVSTLKIQRTQQEDSAVYLCASSLVIGETQYFGPGTRLLVL.

This chain joins TRBV3-1 and TRBJ1-6; D is unclear. V was pared by 1 base and J by 9 bases, with 13 bases between. The germline CDR1 and CDR2 sequences are LGHDT and YNNKEL (reference sequence). This CDR3 has 15 amino acids. The CDR3 nucleotides read TGTGCCAGCAGCCAAGGCAGCCAAATCGGTTCACCCCTCCACTTT. This gives the protein CASSQGSQIGSPLHF.

This clonotype has at least ten counts. This chain links TRBV4-2 with TRBJ1-6; TRBD1 matches 7 bases. After removal of 1 base from V and 6 bases from J, the junction contained 6 bases not matched to a gene. The CDR3 has 16 amino acids. Germline assignment: CDR1 LGHNA and CDR2 YNFKEQ. CDR3 sequence: CASSQGTGQINSPLHF. The CDR3 bases are TGTGCCAGCAGCCAAGGGACGGGACAGATTAATTCACCCCTCCACTTT.

V is TRBV11-2 and J is TRBJ2-1, with a possible D match to TRBD2 (7 bases). V was cut by 4 bases and J by 4 bases, with 17 bases left in between. From germline, CDR1 is SGHAT and CDR2 FQNNGV. The CDR3 runs 16 residues. The CDR3 here is CASSSPRGAGYNEQFF. CDR3 nucleotide sequence: TGTGCCAGCAGCTCCCCCCGGGGGGCCGGTTACAATGAGCAGTTCTTC. Variable domain in full (rest from reference TRBV11-2 and TRBJ2-1): EAGVAQSPRYKIIEKRQSVAFWCNPISGHATLYWYQQILGQGPKLLIQFQNNGVVDDSQLPKDRFSAERLKGVDSTLKIQPAKLEDSAVYLCASSSPRGAGYNEQFFGPGTRLTVL.

The V gene is TRBV3-1, the J gene TRBJ2-5; 12 bases are shared with TRBD2. Germline V gene lookup returns CDR1 LGHDT and CDR2 YNNKEL (reference sequence). The CDR3 covers 17 residues. V was pared by 3 bases and J by 1 base, with 6 bases of the junction left unmatched. CDR3 in amino acids: CASSQGLAGSSQETQYF. CDR3 DNA: TGTGCCAGCAGCCAGGGACTAGCGGGCTCCAGCCAAGAGACCCAGTACTTC.

V gene TRBV6-5 combines with J gene TRBJ2-2; no clear D. This CDR3 has 14 residues. The V gene lost 4 bases and the J gene lost 0 bases, with 6 bases spanning the gap. Germline V gene lookup returns CDR1 MNHEY and CDR2 SVGAGI. This CDR3 is CASSFTANTGELFF. The CDR3 DNA reads as TGTGCCAGCAGTTTTACAGCGAACACCGGGGAGCTGTTTTTT.

The chain couples TRBV5-6 to TRBJ2-7; 9 nucleotides align to TRBD1. With 4 bases clipped from V and 7 bases from J, the junction kept 12 bases outside the gene matches. Germline V CDR1 and CDR2: SGHDT, YYEEEE. The CDR3 totals 15 residues. CDR3 nucleotides: TGTGCCAGCAGCCGCGGCGGGACAGGGCCGGGAGAGCAGTACTTC. It translates to CASSRGGTGPGEQYF. The whole variable domain, remainder taken from reference TRBV5-6 and TRBJ2-7, is DAGVTQSPTHLIKTRGQQVTLRCSPKSGHDTVSWYQQALGQGPQFIFQYYEEEERQRGNFPDRFSGHQFPNYSSELNVNALLLGDSALYLCASSRGGTGPGEQYFGPGTRLTVT.

This chain uses TRBV5-4 with TRBJ2-2; D gene ambiguous. Deletions cut 8 bases from V and 6 bases from J, with 17 bases between. The CDR3 length is 14 residues. Germline CDR1 SGHNT, CDR2 YYREEE (reference sequence). As DNA, the CDR3 is TGTGCCAGGAGCCCAGACCACTTCGCCGGGGAGCTGTTTTTT. It yields the protein CARSPDHFAGELFF. Variable domain in full (rest from reference TRBV5-4 and TRBJ2-2): ETGVTQSPTHLIKTRGQQVTLRCSSQSGHNTVSWYQQALGQGPQFIFQYYREEENGRGNFPPRFSGLQFPNYSSELNVNALELDDSALYLCARSPDHFAGELFFGEGSRLTVL.

The chain has TRBV3-1 and TRBJ2-2; 7 bases line up with TRBD2. V shed 3 bases, J shed 5 bases, and the junction held 12 bases outside the gene matches. Germline-derived CDR1 and CDR2 are LGHDT and YNNKEL (reference sequence). This CDR3 comprises 17 residues. For the CDR3, the DNA is TGTGCCAGCAGCCAGGCTAGCGGCAAAGTAGGGACCGGGGAGCTGTTTTTT. Protein: CASSQASGKVGTGELFF.

This chain uses TRBV28 with TRBJ1-2; D unclear. CDR1 and CDR2 (germline): MDHEN, SYDVKM. V lost 1 base and J 4 bases, leaving 4 bases between the germline ends. The CDR3 is 12 residues long. The CDR3 loop reads CASSLFSYGYTF. CDR3 sequence (DNA): TGTGCCAGCAGTTTATTCAGCTATGGCTACACCTTC.

The sample holds a few counts of this clonotype. J is TRBJ2-1 and V is TRBV7-8, with TRBD1 identical over 8 bases. The CDR3 has 15 amino acids. V lost 4 bases and J lost 3; bases outside the gene matches: 5. From germline, CDR1 is SGHVS and CDR2 FQNEAQ. The CDR3 nucleotides are TGTGCCAGCAGCTGGCGACAGGGGTACTACAATGAGCAGTTCTTC. Encoded protein: CASSWRQGYYNEQFF. Combining the CDR3 with reference TRBV7-8 and TRBJ2-1 gives the whole variable domain GAGVSQSPRYKVAKRGQDVALRCDPISGHVSLFWYQQALGQGPEFLTYFQNEAQLDKSGLPSDRFFAERPEGSVSTLKIQRTQQEDSAVYLCASSWRQGYYNEQFFGPGTRLTVL.

This chain connects TRBV20-1 to TRBJ1-4; D ambiguous. The CDR3 extends over 17 amino acids. Trimming shortened V by 0 bases and J by 5 bases, and 19 bases separated the two germline ends. CDR1 DFQATT and CDR2 SNEGSKA come from the germline V gene (reference sequence). This chain's CDR3 is CSARDFGGPYSNEKLFF. The CDR3 nucleotides read TGCAGTGCTAGAGATTTTGGCGGGCCCTACTCCAATGAAAAACTGTTTTTT.

The chain joins TRBV29-1 to TRBJ2-5; no reliable D call. Deletions cut 4 bases from V and 7 bases from J, with 13 bases between. CDR1 and CDR2 from the germline V gene are SQVTM and ANQGSEA. The CDR3 is made up of 12 amino acids. CDR3 in DNA: TGCAGCGTTGGCCGTGAGTTCGGGACCCAGTACTTC. Translated, it gives CSVGREFGTQYF.

The genes are TRBV5-5 and TRBJ2-7, with 8 bases aligning to TRBD1. CDR1 SGHKS and CDR2 YYEKEE come from the germline V gene (reference sequence). This CDR3 region has 15 residues. The V and J ends lost 4 bases and 2 bases, in that order; junction bases with no gene match: 8. The CDR3 protein is CASSPRTGIAYEQYV. Written as DNA, the CDR3 is TGTGCCAGCAGCCCTCGGACAGGGATTGCCTACGAGCAGTACGTC.

The sample holds a few counts of this clonotype. In nucleotides, the CDR3 is TGCGCCAGCACCTCCGGGACTAGCGTATACAATGAGCAGTTCTTC. It translates to CASTSGTSVYNEQFF. The rearrangement uses TRBV5-1 and TRBJ2-1; 10 bases align to TRBD2. V dropped 6 bases and J dropped 4; count of bases not matched to a gene: 7. There are 15 residues in the CDR3. The germline CDR1 and CDR2 sequences are SGHRS and YFSETQ.

This clonotype was seen a few times. The rearrangement links TRBV3-1 to TRBJ2-2; D ambiguous. Trimming shortened V by 1 base and J by 0 bases, and 9 bases separated the two germline ends. The CDR3 length is 16 residues. The germline V gene encodes CDR1 LGHDT and CDR2 YNNKEL (reference sequence). The CDR3 coding sequence is TGTGCCAGCAGCCAAGGGCGCACAACGAACACCGGGGAGCTGTTTTTT. It is translated as CASSQGRTTNTGELFF.

The rearrangement uses TRBV10-3 and TRBJ2-1; TRBD1 matches 7 bases. This CDR3 comprises 16 residues. Germline-derived CDR1 and CDR2 are ENHRY and SYGVKD. Losses at the gene ends were 6 bases for V and 3 bases for J; bases not matched to a gene: 11. CDR3 in DNA: TGTGCCATCAGCCAATTGGACAGGCACAGCTACAATGAGCAGTTCTTC. As protein: CAISQLDRHSYNEQFF.

This clonotype was observed a handful of times. The chain recombines TRBV6-5 with TRBJ2-1; tentatively, D is TRBD2 (6 bases). This CDR3 contains 16 residues. Germline V lookup: CDR1 MNHEY, CDR2 SVGAGI. V was cut by 2 bases and J by 9 bases, with 20 bases left in between. Here the CDR3 reads CASSYGDRLGGPEQFF. For the CDR3, the DNA is TGTGCCAGCAGTTACGGGGACCGCCTGGGGGGTCCTGAGCAGTTCTTC.

CDR3 sequence: CASSEEQNTGELFF. The CDR3 bases are TGTGCCAGCAGTGAAGAACAGAACACCGGGGAGCTGTTTTTT. This chain connects TRBV2 to TRBJ2-2; unclear D gene. The germline V gene encodes CDR1 SNHLY and CDR2 FYNNEI. Trimming removed 1 base at V and 1 base at J, with 4 bases between. The CDR3 covers 14 residues.

The sample holds one count of this clonotype. The rearrangement uses TRBV12-3 or TRBV12-4 and TRBJ2-7; D ambiguous. V lost 6 bases and J lost 2, with 11 bases in between. This CDR3 is built from 13 residues. CDR3 nucleotides: TGTGCCAGCAGAAGACTCGGCGCCTACGAGCAGTACTTC. Translating it yields CASRRLGAYEQYF.

The V and J genes are TRBV5-1 and TRBJ2-7; perhaps D is TRBD1 or TRBD2 (5 bases each). Per germline, CDR1 SGHRS and CDR2 YFSETQ. The CDR3 extends over 15 amino acids. V shed 0 bases and J shed 2 bases, with 12 bases lying between them. CDR3 coding DNA: TGCGCCAGCAGCTTGGGAGGGACGGGAACCTACGAGCAGTACGTC. This sequence encodes CASSLGGTGTYEQYV.